Listed below are T cell receptor beta chains from one sample, sequenced in a study of blood T cell repertoires in COVID-19. Repertoires were generated with immunoSEQ multiplex PCR, while TCRdb's copy carries only in-frame clones and drops some. In the table there are 60,000 to 70,000 clones, 91% of which are singletons. Sample: peripheral blood. The source is a human donor in a cohort sampled during active COVID-19. CDR3s include the opening cysteine and the closing phenylalanine or tryptophan. The order of the fields is J gene, clone size, D gene, V gene, CDR3 protein, CDR3 DNA. A D gene is named only where the DNA matches it firmly. Not every row has a clone size; where given, it reads once, few, many or a size class.

j_call: TRBJ1-1
clone_size: -
d_call: -
v_call: TRBV19
cdr3_aa: CASSIGRENTEAFF
cdr3_nt: TGTGCCAGTAGTATTGGACGGGAGAACACTGAAGCTTTCTTT

j_call: TRBJ1-1
clone_size: -
d_call: -
v_call: TRBV6-5
cdr3_aa: CASSSGVTEAFF
cdr3_nt: TGTGCCAGCAGCTCAGGGGTCACTGAAGCTTTCTTT

j_call: TRBJ2-3
clone_size: few
d_call: -
v_call: TRBV20-1
cdr3_aa: CSASTAESTDTQYF
cdr3_nt: TGCAGTGCTAGTACAGCGGAGAGCACAGATACGCAGTATTTT

j_call: TRBJ2-2
clone_size: once
d_call: -
v_call: TRBV18
cdr3_aa: CASLPLANTGELFF
cdr3_nt: TGTGCCAGCCTCCCACTAGCGAACACCGGGGAGCTGTTTTTT

j_call: TRBJ2-1
clone_size: -
d_call: TRBD2
v_call: TRBV2
cdr3_aa: CASSRTAGGNEQFF
cdr3_nt: TGTGCCAGCAGTCGTACAGCGGGGGGAAATGAGCAGTTCTTC

j_call: TRBJ2-1
clone_size: -
d_call: TRBD2
v_call: TRBV7-8
cdr3_aa: CASSQVRVSALTRLAGVLDEQFF
cdr3_nt: TGTGCCAGCAGCCAGGTACGGGTAAGTGCTTTGACCAGACTAGCGGGAGTATTAGATGAGCAGTTCTTC

j_call: TRBJ2-7
clone_size: -
d_call: -
v_call: TRBV19
cdr3_aa: CASSIDPTRSYEQYF
cdr3_nt: TGTGCCAGTAGTATAGACCCGACTAGGTCCTACGAGCAGTACTTC

j_call: TRBJ2-5
clone_size: -
d_call: -
v_call: TRBV2
cdr3_aa: CASNSGTLQETQYF
cdr3_nt: TGTGCCAGCAATTCCGGGACACTACAAGAGACCCAGTACTTC

j_call: TRBJ1-5
clone_size: -
d_call: -
v_call: TRBV30
cdr3_aa: CAWSGIRGNQPQHF
cdr3_nt: TGTGCCTGGAGTGGGATCAGGGGTAATCAGCCCCAGCATTTT

j_call: TRBJ2-2
clone_size: -
d_call: TRBD2
v_call: TRBV27
cdr3_aa: CASSSPASGSAGELFF
cdr3_nt: TGTGCCAGCAGTTCCCCCGCTAGCGGGAGTGCCGGGGAGCTGTTTTTT

j_call: TRBJ1-1
clone_size: -
d_call: -
v_call: TRBV28
cdr3_aa: CASSLGRDTEAFF
cdr3_nt: TGTGCCAGCAGTTTAGGGCGGGACACTGAAGCTTTCTTT

j_call: TRBJ2-5
clone_size: -
d_call: TRBD2
v_call: TRBV4-1
cdr3_aa: CASSQRTSGALQETQYF
cdr3_nt: TGCGCCAGCAGCCAGAGGACTAGCGGTGCCCTTCAAGAGACCCAGTACTTC

j_call: TRBJ2-1
clone_size: -
d_call: TRBD2
v_call: TRBV11-1
cdr3_aa: CASSLASSGPSSYNEQFF
cdr3_nt: TGTGCCAGCAGCTTAGCTAGTAGCGGGCCCAGCTCCTACAATGAGCAGTTCTTC

j_call: TRBJ1-4
clone_size: -
d_call: -
v_call: TRBV30
cdr3_aa: CAWDPGIHEKLFF
cdr3_nt: TGTGCCTGGGATCCCGGGATACATGAAAAACTGTTTTTT

j_call: TRBJ2-7
clone_size: -
d_call: TRBD1
v_call: TRBV29-1
cdr3_aa: CSAIKQGNEQYF
cdr3_nt: TGCAGCGCTATCAAACAGGGGAACGAGCAGTACTTC

j_call: TRBJ2-7
clone_size: -
d_call: -
v_call: TRBV11-2
cdr3_aa: CASSLAIGLSTYEQYF
cdr3_nt: TGTGCCAGCAGCTTAGCCATCGGACTATCTACCTACGAGCAGTACTTC

j_call: TRBJ2-5
clone_size: -
d_call: TRBD2
v_call: TRBV19
cdr3_aa: CASTPRGGVLIFETQYF
cdr3_nt: TGTGCCAGTACCCCCCGGGGAGGGGTGCTGATATTTGAGACCCAGTACTTC

j_call: TRBJ1-2
clone_size: -
d_call: TRBD1
v_call: TRBV11-2
cdr3_aa: CASSLAGIGGQGNYGYTF
cdr3_nt: TGTGCCAGCAGCTTAGCGGGTATTGGGGGACAGGGAAACTATGGCTACACCTTC

j_call: TRBJ2-5
clone_size: -
d_call: -
v_call: TRBV9
cdr3_aa: CASSVTGTEETQYF
cdr3_nt: TGTGCCAGCAGCGTTACCGGGACTGAAGAGACCCAGTACTTC

j_call: TRBJ1-1
clone_size: few
d_call: -
v_call: TRBV5-6
cdr3_aa: CASSLRGTEAFF
cdr3_nt: TGTGCCAGCAGCTTGAGGGGCACTGAAGCTTTCTTT

j_call: TRBJ1-1
clone_size: -
d_call: -
v_call: TRBV19
cdr3_aa: CASSGQRNTEAFF
cdr3_nt: TGTGCCAGTAGCGGACAGAGAAACACTGAAGCTTTCTTT

j_call: TRBJ1-1
clone_size: -
d_call: TRBD1
v_call: TRBV5-4
cdr3_aa: CASSTGQGKKNTEAFF
cdr3_nt: TGTGCCAGCAGCACCGGACAGGGAAAGAAGAACACTGAAGCTTTCTTT

j_call: TRBJ2-7
clone_size: -
d_call: TRBD1
v_call: TRBV4-3
cdr3_aa: CASSPSAQGAYEQYF
cdr3_nt: TGCGCCAGCAGCCCGAGCGCACAGGGGGCCTACGAGCAGTACTTC

j_call: TRBJ2-7
clone_size: -
d_call: TRBD2
v_call: TRBV7-3
cdr3_aa: CASSEHSGTVYEQYF
cdr3_nt: TGTGCCAGCAGCGAACATAGCGGGACGGTCTACGAGCAGTACTTC

j_call: TRBJ1-6
clone_size: -
d_call: -
v_call: TRBV7-2
cdr3_aa: CASSLGGGAPLHF
cdr3_nt: TGTGCCAGCAGCTTAGGTGGAGGCGCACCCCTCCACTTT

j_call: TRBJ2-1
clone_size: -
d_call: TRBD1
v_call: TRBV24-1
cdr3_aa: CATSDPGQGASYNEQFF
cdr3_nt: TGTGCCACCAGTGACCCGGGACAGGGGGCCTCCTACAATGAGCAGTTCTTC

j_call: TRBJ1-1
clone_size: -
d_call: TRBD1
v_call: TRBV19
cdr3_aa: CASRHGQGVTEAFF
cdr3_nt: TGTGCCAGTAGGCATGGACAGGGAGTTACTGAAGCTTTCTTT

j_call: TRBJ2-3
clone_size: -
d_call: TRBD1
v_call: TRBV18
cdr3_aa: CASSPGTASSTDTQYF
cdr3_nt: TGTGCCAGCTCACCTGGGACAGCATCTAGCACAGATACGCAGTATTTT

j_call: TRBJ2-2
clone_size: -
d_call: TRBD1
v_call: TRBV7-9
cdr3_aa: CASSLAGQGSNTGELFF
cdr3_nt: TGTGCCAGCAGCTTAGCGGGACAGGGATCGAACACCGGGGAGCTGTTTTTT

j_call: TRBJ1-1
clone_size: -
d_call: TRBD1
v_call: TRBV27
cdr3_aa: CASSFRAWTGGENTEAFF
cdr3_nt: TGTGCCAGCAGTTTCCGGGCCTGGACAGGGGGGGAGAACACTGAAGCTTTCTTT

j_call: TRBJ2-7
clone_size: -
d_call: -
v_call: TRBV14
cdr3_aa: CASSQGRLYYEQYF
cdr3_nt: TGTGCCAGCAGCCAAGGGCGGCTGTACTACGAGCAGTACTTC

j_call: TRBJ2-2
clone_size: -
d_call: -
v_call: TRBV5-1
cdr3_aa: CASSLEGLRGAGELFF
cdr3_nt: TGCGCCAGCAGCTTGGAGGGGCTCCGTGGGGCCGGGGAGCTGTTTTTT

j_call: TRBJ2-3
clone_size: -
d_call: -
v_call: TRBV30
cdr3_aa: CAWTPGLSDTQYF
cdr3_nt: TGTGCCTGGACCCCCGGACTTTCAGATACGCAGTATTTT

j_call: TRBJ1-2
clone_size: -
d_call: -
v_call: TRBV2
cdr3_aa: CASSPPFYGYTF
cdr3_nt: TGTGCCAGCAGCCCCCCTTTCTATGGCTACACCTTC

j_call: TRBJ2-1
clone_size: -
d_call: -
v_call: TRBV24-1
cdr3_aa: CATSDLSSGARNEQFF
cdr3_nt: TGTGCCACCAGTGATTTGTCGTCAGGGGCCCGCAATGAGCAGTTCTTC

j_call: TRBJ1-3
clone_size: -
d_call: -
v_call: TRBV9
cdr3_aa: CASSAGSGNTIYF
cdr3_nt: TGTGCCAGCAGCGCAGGGTCTGGAAACACCATATATTTT

j_call: TRBJ2-3
clone_size: once
d_call: -
v_call: TRBV7-9
cdr3_aa: CASGGSTDTQYF
cdr3_nt: TGTGCCAGCGGAGGGTCCACAGATACGCAGTATTTT

j_call: TRBJ2-1
clone_size: -
d_call: TRBD1
v_call: TRBV5-1
cdr3_aa: CASSTYDRDEQFF
cdr3_nt: TGCGCCAGCAGCACCTACGACAGGGATGAGCAGTTCTTC

j_call: TRBJ2-2
clone_size: -
d_call: TRBD1
v_call: TRBV19
cdr3_aa: CASSSQGTVTGELFF
cdr3_nt: TGTGCCAGTAGTTCCCAGGGGACAGTGACCGGGGAGCTGTTTTTT

j_call: TRBJ1-3
clone_size: -
d_call: -
v_call: TRBV10-2
cdr3_aa: CASSLQSPTVGNTIYF
cdr3_nt: TGCGCCAGCAGCCTCCAGTCGCCAACAGTTGGAAACACCATATATTTT

j_call: TRBJ1-4
clone_size: -
d_call: -
v_call: TRBV12-3/TRBV12-4
cdr3_aa: CASRQMANEKLFF
cdr3_nt: TGTGCCAGTCGACAGATGGCTAATGAAAAACTGTTTTTT

j_call: TRBJ2-5
clone_size: -
d_call: -
v_call: TRBV6-2/TRBV6-3
cdr3_aa: CASSYSYGGLETQYF
cdr3_nt: TGTGCCAGCAGTTATAGTTACGGAGGGCTGGAGACCCAGTACTTC

j_call: TRBJ1-2
clone_size: -
d_call: -
v_call: TRBV19
cdr3_aa: CASSISYRDYGYTF
cdr3_nt: TGTGCCAGTAGTATTTCATACAGGGACTATGGCTACACCTTC

j_call: TRBJ2-1
clone_size: few
d_call: TRBD2
v_call: TRBV9
cdr3_aa: CASSPLTSLQPEQFF
cdr3_nt: TGTGCCAGCAGCCCCTTGACTAGCCTGCAGCCTGAGCAGTTCTTC

j_call: TRBJ2-5
clone_size: -
d_call: -
v_call: TRBV7-2
cdr3_aa: CASSLGLEQETQYF
cdr3_nt: TGTGCCAGCAGCTTGGGACTGGAACAAGAGACCCAGTACTTC

j_call: TRBJ2-5
clone_size: -
d_call: TRBD1
v_call: TRBV2
cdr3_aa: CASKPHGTGQETQYF
cdr3_nt: TGTGCCAGTAAACCTCACGGGACAGGGCAAGAGACCCAGTACTTC